The T cell receptor (beta chain) described here comes from a study of a mutant IDH1 vaccine in newly diagnosed glioma. Looking at the study overall: The treated group averaged approximately 42 years old and was roughly 60% male, 37.5% female. Most patients had received both radiotherapy and temozolomide, the prior options being radiotherapy, temozolomide, or both. Study-level results: Detectable vaccine-induced immune responses arose in 80% to 95% of patients.

CDR3 length: 13 residues. The V end lost 3 bases, the J end lost 7 bases, and 12 bases lay between the germline ends. CDR1 KGHSH and CDR2 LQKENI come from the germline V gene. Noted time point: baseline, week 1 (first vaccination visit). Treatment: pre-vaccination baseline after standard-of-care therapy. New WHO grade 3 or 4 IDH1-mutant, ATRX-lost astrocytomas were present in all donors. To note about this clone: Its target is not known.

Libraries were prepared by immunoSEQ multiplex PCR; TCRdb keeps only in-frame clonotypes and omits some of them. The data hold roughly 84,000 clones, with more than 65% observed a single time. The TCR was taken from a man aged 35-49 years with glioma. Some clones in this sample may be carry-over from other donors' samples. The sequencing here drew on PBMCs, taken from a glioma patient treated with radiotherapy, temozolomide or both. The chain couples TRBV18 to TRBJ1-2; D call uncertain. The chain's CDR3 is CASSPNPMAGYTF. The CDR3 DNA reads as TGTGCCAGCTCACCGAACCCGATGGCTGGCTACACCTTC.